This entry is about one T cell receptor (beta chain). Sequencing used immunoSEQ multiplex PCR; TCRdb keeps in-frame clones, though not all of them. Among tens of thousands of clones listed, 80% to 90% were seen once. The sample comes from a study of OX40 agonist ivuxolimab in advanced cancers. About the study: Ivuxolimab, an antibody acting as an agonist of OX40 (CD134), was used to treat patients. A mean age of around 66 years, range roughly 20 to 79, was recorded, and 80% to 90% were male.

The CDR3 is made up of 16 amino acids. Trimming took off 1 base at V and 0 bases at J, with 12 bases between the two ends. Germline assignment: CDR1 MDHEN and CDR2 SYDVKM. Sequenced here: CD4+ or CD8+ T cells sorted from blood, sampled in a trial of the OX40 agonist ivuxolimab. The receptor was derived from an adult with an advanced solid tumor such as melanoma, head and neck, liver or kidney cancer. The genes are TRBV28 and TRBJ1-1; D is ambiguous. CDR3 loop: CASSLFSRYMNTEAFF. Here the CDR3 DNA reads TGTGCCAGCAGTTTATTCTCCAGGTACATGAACACTGAAGCTTTCTTT.